These 11 T cell receptor beta chains came from one sample sequenced in a study of shared clonotypes between healthy human individuals. Sequencing was performed with immunoSEQ multiplex PCR; in TCRdb, only in-frame clones are kept and a portion is missing. The sample includes around 720,000 clones, around 73% of them seen just once. The material sequenced was memory CD4+ T cells sorted from blood. Subset denoted: CD45RA-negative fraction. The source is a woman aged 25 to 39 in good health.

This chain uses TRBV9 with TRBJ1-2, with a weak D call TRBD1 (5 bases). The CDR3 extends over 16 amino acids. Germline-derived CDR1 and CDR2 are SGDLS and YYNGEE. With 1 base removed from V and 6 bases from J, the gap between germline ends came to 19 bases. The CDR3 DNA sequence: TGTGCCAGCAGCGTAAATCTCGGCGGGGGGTTAGATGGCTACACCTTC. The encoded protein is CASSVNLGGGLDGYTF.

The count of this clone is one. Other nucleotide sequences from this sample produce the same CDR3. The rearrangement uses TRBV7-9 and TRBJ2-7; a weak D match, TRBD2 (6 bases). V lost 5 bases and J 1 base, leaving 12 bases between the germline ends. Germline CDR1 reads SEHNR; CDR2 reads FQNEAQ (reference sequence). The CDR3 has 14 amino acids. As DNA, the CDR3 is TGTGCCAGCAGCCCGCGGGGCAGTTCCTACGAGCAGTACTTC. The encoded protein is CASSPRGSSYEQYF.

The rearrangement joins TRBV6-5 to TRBJ1-1; D uncertain. Trimming pared 7 bases from V and 4 bases from J, leaving 13 bases between. CDR1 is MNHEY and CDR2 is SVGAGI in the germline V gene. CDR3 length equals 13 residues. The CDR3 region has the DNA TGTGCCAGCATAGGAGGGAAACTCACTGAAGCTTTCTTT. Its protein product is CASIGGKLTEAFF.

The genes are TRBV5-1 and TRBJ2-7; D is uncertain. The CDR3 loop spans 12 amino acids. V shed 2 bases and J shed 3 bases, with 6 bases lying between them. Germline V gives CDR1 SGHRS, CDR2 YFSETQ. The CDR3: CASSFNDYEQYF. As DNA, the CDR3 is TGCGCCAGCAGCTTTAACGACTACGAGCAGTACTTC.

The table lists this clone with a count of one. The rearrangement uses TRBV5-5 and TRBJ2-7; 15 bases are shared with TRBD2. The CDR3 sequence is 16 residues long. Unmatched junction bases numbered 4, after V lost 3 bases and J lost 3 bases. Germline V lookup: CDR1 SGHKS, CDR2 YYEKEE (reference sequence). The CDR3 sequence is CASSSWTSGRDYEQYF. CDR3 coding DNA: TGTGCCAGCAGCTCCTGGACTAGCGGGAGGGACTACGAGCAGTACTTC.

The V call is TRBV5-1, the J call TRBJ1-2; D gene unclear. This CDR3 comprises 11 residues. The V and J ends lost 4 bases and 10 bases respectively, with 11 bases between them. From germline, CDR1 is SGHRS and CDR2 YFSETQ. This CDR3 is CASSEGFDYTF. The CDR3 nucleotides read TGCGCCAGCAGCGAGGGATTTGACTACACCTTC.

Remarks on this clone: The identical CDR3 is also encoded by other nucleotide sequences in the sample. The gene calls are TRBV27 and TRBJ1-1; D gene uncertain. This CDR3 contains 14 residues. With 5 bases removed from V and 0 bases from J, the gap between germline ends came to 10 bases. Germline V gene sequence: CDR1 MNHEY, CDR2 SMNVEV (reference sequence). Here the CDR3 DNA reads TGTGCCAGCAGTCCGCGAACATTGAACACTGAAGCTTTCTTT. It yields the protein CASSPRTLNTEAFF.

The DNA of the CDR3 is TGCGCCAGCAGCTTGGCAGGGTGGCACGAGCAGTACTTC. Protein: CASSLAGWHEQYF. The chain employs TRBV5-1 and TRBJ2-7; D perhaps matches TRBD1 (5 bases). The V end was cut by 0 bases, the J end by 5 bases, with 9 bases between. Germline V CDR1 and CDR2: SGHRS, YFSETQ. CDR3 length equals 13 residues.

The chain employs TRBV19 and TRBJ2-1; no clear D. Trimming shortened V by 6 bases and J by 5 bases, and 14 bases separated the two germline ends. Germline V lookup: CDR1 LNHDA, CDR2 SQIVND (reference sequence). This CDR3 region has 14 residues. The CDR3 sequence is CASSSVLLDNEQFF. The CDR3 DNA reads as TGTGCCAGTAGCTCGGTACTCTTAGACAATGAGCAGTTCTTC.

The genes are TRBV7-9 and TRBJ1-5, with 9 bases aligning to TRBD1. There are 14 residues in the CDR3. V was clipped by 5 bases and J by 9 bases; unmatched bases: 8. Germline CDR1 is SEHNR and CDR2 is FQNEAQ (reference sequence). CDR3 in amino acids: CASSQGQGFAPQHF. The CDR3 bases are TGTGCCAGCAGCCAGGGACAGGGCTTCGCGCCCCAGCATTTT.

V usage is TRBV11-2 and J usage is TRBJ1-5; TRBD1 aligns across 8 bases. This CDR3 has 13 residues. Germline V gene sequence: CDR1 SGHAT, CDR2 FQNNGV. The ends lost 2 bases at V and 6 bases at J; junction bases unmatched: 0. The CDR3 is CASSLTGGQPQHF. Here the CDR3 DNA reads TGTGCCAGCAGCTTAACAGGGGGTCAGCCCCAGCATTTT.